The next 25 T cell receptor beta chains were all read from a single sample in a study of spatial heterogeneity in lung cancer (dated 2019 in TCRdb). Library construction relied on 5' RACE. For sequencing, a NextSeq 500 was employed. Clones were called with MiXCR by TCRdb after fastp trimmed the public reads at Q25, and only in-frame beta chains were retained. Entries are consolidated by CDR3 protein sequence, retaining the most common genes and DNA. In all, the sample holds approximately 100,000 distinct CDR3 sequences, and just under 20% of those were seen once. 21% of the sample is taken by the ten largest. According to the study, the label for this sample's time point signals: blood at routine non-recurrence follow-up after resection. Sample: PBMCs, taken at follow-up. The receptors derive from a male donor with early-stage non-small cell lung cancer.

There are a few counts of this clonotype. The chain links TRBV30 to TRBJ1-6; D call uncertain. The CDR3 loop spans 15 amino acids. Per the germline V gene, CDR1 is GTSNPN and CDR2 is SVGIG (reference sequence). Trimming shortened V by 4 bases and J by 0 bases, and 10 bases separated the two germline ends. CDR3 in DNA: TGTGCCTGGACTGCCGAAAGCTCCTATAATTCACCCCTCCACTTT. Amino acids: CAWTAESSYNSPLHF.

This clonotype came up a few times. The rearrangement joins TRBV2 to TRBJ2-1; D is unresolved. Deletions cut 3 bases from V and 8 bases from J, with 14 bases between. The CDR3 is made up of 14 amino acids. Germline V gene sequence: CDR1 SNHLY, CDR2 FYNNEI. This CDR3 reads CASSEARLVDEQFF. The CDR3 DNA is TGTGCCAGCAGTGAGGCGCGGTTAGTCGATGAGCAGTTCTTC. The full variable domain, in which reference TRBV2 and TRBJ2-1 provide the parts outside the CDR3, is EPEVTQTPSHQVTQMGQEVILRCVPISNHLYFYWYRQILGQKVEFLVSFYNNEISEKSEIFDDQFSVERPDGSNFTLKIRSTKLEDSAMYFCASSEARLVDEQFFGPGTRLTVL.

The rearrangement uses TRBV6-2 or TRBV6-3 and TRBJ1-1; a possible D gene is TRBD1 (5 bases). V lost 4 bases and J 6 bases, leaving 15 bases between the germline ends. The CDR3 runs to 14 residues. The V gene's germline CDR1 is MNHEY and CDR2 SVGEGT. The CDR3 sequence: CASSWGYGSPEAFF. CDR3 nucleotide sequence: TGTGCCAGCAGTTGGGGGTACGGCAGCCCTGAAGCTTTCTTT.

The chain employs TRBV6-5 and TRBJ1-6; D ambiguous. Per the germline V gene, CDR1 is MNHEY and CDR2 is SVGAGI. The ends were cut back, 6 bases at V and 7 bases at J, with 13 bases in the middle. CDR3 length equals 14 residues. CDR3 sequence: CASRTGNGNSPLHF. The CDR3 nucleotides are TGTGCCAGCAGGACCGGGAATGGGAATTCACCCCTCCACTTT.

The chain carries TRBV20-1 and TRBJ1-1; TRBD1 is a possible D gene (5 bases). Trimming removed 0 bases from V and 11 bases from J, with 10 bases in between. Germline loops: CDR1 DFQATT, CDR2 SNEGSKA (reference sequence). CDR3 length equals 11 residues. In DNA form, the CDR3 reads TGCAGTGCTAGAGACGGCGGGGCGGCTTTCTTT. Translated: CSARDGGAAFF.

There are a few counts of this clonotype. V gene TRBV7-9 combines with J gene TRBJ2-5; no reliable D call. V was cut by 0 bases and J by 4 bases, with 9 bases left in between. Germline V gives CDR1 SEHNR, CDR2 FQNEAQ (reference sequence). The CDR3 has 14 amino acids. CDR3 amino acids: CASSLARTAETQYF. The CDR3, as DNA: TGTGCCAGCAGCTTAGCGCGAACGGCAGAGACCCAGTACTTC.

The chain links TRBV7-2 to TRBJ1-5; 8 nucleotides align to TRBD1. CDR1 and CDR2 (germline): SGHTA, FQGNSA. CDR3 length equals 16 residues. V was clipped by 5 bases and J by 1 base; unmatched bases: 7. CDR3 bases: TGTGCCAGCAGCACCGGACAGGGAGGGAGCAATCAGCCCCAGCATTTT. Translating it yields CASSTGQGGSNQPQHF.

This chain links TRBV3-1 with TRBJ1-6; D is unclear. The CDR3 has 15 residues. The V gene's germline CDR1 is LGHDT and CDR2 YNNKEL (reference sequence). V was pared by 5 bases and J by 9 bases, with 17 bases between. CDR3 nucleotide sequence: TGTGCCAGCAGCGACCGAGCGGCCGTAAGTTCACCCCTCCACTTT. Protein: CASSDRAAVSSPLHF.

This clonotype was recorded many times. The CDR3 nucleotides read TGTGCCAGCAGTACGGGGACAGGGTATAGGAACGAGCAGTACGTC. Protein: CASSTGTGYRNEQYV. The chain combines TRBV12-3 or TRBV12-4 with TRBJ2-7; 9 positions agree with TRBD1. With 5 bases clipped from V and 5 bases from J, the junction kept 10 bases outside the gene matches. The CDR3 loop spans 15 amino acids.

J is TRBJ2-1 and V is TRBV7-2; weak D call: TRBD1 (6 bases). The length of the CDR3 is 14 residues. The V gene's germline CDR1 is SGHTA and CDR2 FQGNSA. Deletions cut 0 bases from V and 7 bases from J, with 10 bases between. Here the CDR3 DNA reads TGTGCCAGCAGCTTAGCGGACAGTAGAAATGAGCAGTTCTTC. Its translation: CASSLADSRNEQFF.

This clonotype was observed a single time. The V and J genes are TRBV21-1 and TRBJ1-5. TRBV21-1 is assigned pseudogene status. The CDR3 totals 11 residues. The CDR3 sequence: CASSANQPQHF. For the CDR3, the DNA is TGTGCCAGCAGCGCTAATCAGCCCCAGCATTTT.

This clonotype was recorded a few times. The genes are TRBV6-2 or TRBV6-3 and TRBJ2-5, with D possibly matching TRBD1 (6 bases). Looked up from germline, CDR1 is MNHEY and CDR2 is SVGEGT. The CDR3 loop spans 15 amino acids. Trimming took 4 bases from V and 0 from J, leaving 12 bases between them. CDR3 nucleotides: TGTGCCAGCAGTTCTAGACAGGCCTACCAAGAGACCCAGTACTTC. It translates to CASSSRQAYQETQYF.

This clonotype was counted only a few times. The chain links TRBV12-3 or TRBV12-4 to TRBJ2-2; tentatively, D is TRBD1 (5 bases). Deletions cut 6 bases from V and 2 bases from J, with 7 bases between. This CDR3 comprises 13 residues. In DNA form, the CDR3 reads TGTGCCAGCAGCGACAGAAACACCGGGGAGCTGTTTTTT. Translating it yields CASSDRNTGELFF.

The V and J genes are TRBV4-1 and TRBJ2-1; 8 bases align to TRBD2. The CDR3 loop spans 17 amino acids. Trimming took 1 base from V and 8 from J; bases not matched to a gene: 13. Germline-derived CDR1 and CDR2 are MGHRA and YSYEKL. The CDR3, as DNA: TGCGCCAGCAGCCAAGTATCTGCGGGAGGACCTCAGGATGAGCAGTTCTTC. Amino acid sequence: CASSQVSAGGPQDEQFF.

This clonotype occurred many times. V usage is TRBV20-1 and J usage is TRBJ2-4, with 8 nucleotides matching TRBD1. Looked up from germline, CDR1 is DFQATT and CDR2 is SNEGSKA (reference sequence). V lost 3 bases to trimming and J lost 4 bases; unmatched junction nucleotides: 5. The CDR3 loop spans 14 amino acids. The CDR3 spells CSASTRQGKNIQYF. In DNA form, the CDR3 reads TGCAGTGCTAGTACGAGACAGGGGAAAAACATTCAGTACTTC.

The chain is built from TRBV5-1 and TRBJ2-5; D is undetermined. Trimming stripped 3 bases from V and 0 bases from J, with 12 bases between. This CDR3 comprises 15 residues. Germline V gene lookup returns CDR1 SGHRS and CDR2 YFSETQ. The CDR3 DNA is TGCGCCAGCAGCTCGGAACCAGGTTACCAAGAGACCCAGTACTTC. Its translation: CASSSEPGYQETQYF. Full variable domain (remainder filled in from reference TRBV5-1 and TRBJ2-5): KAGVTQTPRYLIKTRGQQVTLSCSPISGHRSVSWYQQTPGQGLQFLFEYFSETQRNKGNFPGRFSGRQFSNSRSEMNVSTLELGDSALYLCASSSEPGYQETQYFGPGTRLLVL.

V gene TRBV18 combines with J gene TRBJ1-6; 7 bases match TRBD1. Germline CDR1 is KGHSH and CDR2 is LQKENI. With V trimmed by 3 bases and J by 6 bases, 5 bases remained unmatched. This CDR3 has 15 amino acids. The CDR3 coding sequence is TGTGCCAGCTCACCGGGGACAGCGATTAATTCACCCCTCCACTTT. Its protein product is CASSPGTAINSPLHF.

This clonotype was found once. A much larger clone lies one base from this, so it may be a read error. The chain combines TRBV5-1 with TRBJ2-5; D is unresolved. The CDR3 consists of 15 residues. V shed 0 bases and J shed 7 bases, with 16 bases lying between them. Germline CDR1 SGHRS, CDR2 YFSETQ. CDR3 coding DNA: TGCGCCAGCAGCTTGGAGGCAGAAACATTGTGGACCCAGTACTTC. Translated: CASSLEAETLWTQYF.

In nucleotides, the CDR3 is TGTGCCAGCAGCTTACAACCAGGGGGTACAGATACGCAGTATTTT. Its protein product is CASSLQPGGTDTQYF. The V and J genes are TRBV7-3 and TRBJ2-3; 7 positions match TRBD1. The germline gives CDR1 SGHTA, CDR2 FQGTGA. This CDR3 spans 15 amino acids. V shed 2 bases and J 3 bases; nucleotides not matched to a gene: 5.

In its sample, this clonotype was seen many times. The rearrangement joins TRBV19 to TRBJ2-2; no reliable D call. With 8 bases removed from V and 0 bases from J, the gap between germline ends came to 13 bases. The CDR3 sequence is 15 residues long. From germline, CDR1 is LNHDA and CDR2 SQIVND (reference sequence). The CDR3 loop reads CASAPPHTNTGELFF. DNA for the CDR3: TGTGCCAGTGCCCCCCCCCATACGAACACCGGGGAGCTGTTTTTT.

The CDR3 region has the DNA TGTGCCAGCAGGGTCGGGCGAACTAGCACAGATACGCAGTATTTT. This codes for CASRVGRTSTDTQYF. The chain is built from TRBV2 and TRBJ2-3; D is undetermined. The V end was cut by 6 bases, the J end by 0 bases, with 13 bases between. The CDR3 has 15 residues. Germline CDR1 is SNHLY and CDR2 is FYNNEI.

This clonotype has only a few counts. The chain uses TRBV12-3 or TRBV12-4 and TRBJ2-1, with a weak D call TRBD1 (5 bases). CDR3 length: 14 amino acids. V lost 1 base and J lost 3, with 7 bases in between. CDR3 residues: CASSLGQNYNEQFF. CDR3 coding DNA: TGTGCCAGCAGTTTAGGACAGAACTACAATGAGCAGTTCTTC.

J is TRBJ1-2 and V is TRBV20-1; maybe TRBD1 (5 bases). CDR1 DFQATT and CDR2 SNEGSKA come from the germline V gene (reference sequence). The V and J ends lost 6 bases and 7 bases respectively, with 9 bases between them. The CDR3 covers 10 residues. The CDR3 sequence: CSAWGRGYTF. The CDR3 coding sequence is TGCAGTGCGTGGGGCCGTGGCTACACCTTC.

This clonotype was observed a handful of times. The chain joins TRBV20-1 to TRBJ2-5; no reliable D call. CDR3 length equals 15 residues. Between the trimmed V and J ends, which lost 3 bases and 5 bases, there was a span of 19 bases. Germline CDR1 reads DFQATT; CDR2 reads SNEGSKA (reference sequence). This CDR3 reads CSASPDVPREETQYF. The DNA of the CDR3 is TGCAGTGCTAGTCCGGACGTCCCAAGAGAGGAGACCCAGTACTTC.

This chain uses TRBV29-1 with TRBJ1-1; the D is unclear. CDR1 and CDR2 (germline): SQVTM, ANQGSEA. V lost 7 bases to trimming and J lost 1 base, with 13 bases between them. CDR3 size: 13 residues. The CDR3 spells CSGRGRTNTEAFF. The CDR3 DNA is TGCAGCGGACGAGGACGTACGAACACTGAAGCTTTCTTT.